A selection of T cell receptor beta chains follows, all from one sample in a study of blood T cell repertoires in COVID-19. Only in-frame clones appear in the TCRdb table, and some are missing; sequencing was by immunoSEQ multiplex PCR. This sample carries roughly 150,000 clones, roughly nine tenths of them seen once, and the ten largest clones take 15%. The sample comprised peripheral blood. The receptors derive from a woman in her thirties or forties with acute or convalescent COVID-19. CDR3s include the opening cysteine and the closing phenylalanine or tryptophan. The order of the fields is V gene, D gene, J gene, CDR3 length, clone size, CDR3 DNA, CDR3 protein. The D gene is left open where the match is weak. Rows may omit the clone size; those that give it use once, few, many or a size class.

>TRBV7-6|TRBD1|TRBJ1-6|17|NA
TGTGCCAGCAGCTTAATCCCCCCCGCCGGGACAGGGTGCCCCCTCCACTTT
CASSLIPPAGTGCPLHF
>TRBV12-3/TRBV12-4|NA|TRBJ1-2|12|NA
TGTGCCAGCAGTTTTGCGTCCTATGGCTACACCTTC
CASSFASYGYTF
>TRBV18|NA|TRBJ1-3|15|NA
TGTGCCAGCTCACCTGGGGGCTTCTCTGGAAACACCATATATTTT
CASSPGGFSGNTIYF
>TRBV11-1|NA|TRBJ2-2|14|NA
TGTGCCAGCAGCCAGGGGTGGGGCACCGGGGAGCTGTTTTTT
CASSQGWGTGELFF
>TRBV27|NA|TRBJ1-1|14|NA
TGTGCCAGCAGTTTAACACAGCAGGTCCCTGAAGCTTTCTTT
CASSLTQQVPEAFF
>TRBV7-9|NA|TRBJ1-1|16|few
TGTGCCAGCAGCTTAGCGCTGCCCTCTTCGGGTGCTGAAGCTTTCTTT
CASSLALPSSGAEAFF
>TRBV4-2|TRBD1|TRBJ1-2|14|NA
TGTGCCAGCAGCTCCGGGACAGGGGGCGATGGCTACACCTTC
CASSSGTGGDGYTF
>TRBV6-5|TRBD1|TRBJ1-4|15|NA
TGTGCCAGCAGTTACTCTCAGGGGGGAGTTGAAAAACTGTTTTTT
CASSYSQGGVEKLFF
>TRBV12-5|TRBD1|TRBJ2-7|17|NA
TGTGCTAGTGGTTTGGTAATTGGGACAGGGAGCTCCTACGAGCAGTACTTC
CASGLVIGTGSSYEQYF
>TRBV30|TRBD2|TRBJ2-3|14|NA
TGTGCCTGGGAACTAGCGGGAGGTGCAGATACGCAGTATTTT
CAWELAGGADTQYF
>TRBV7-3|TRBD1|TRBJ2-1|13|NA
TGTGCCAGCAGCTTAAGGAGACAGGGAGCACAGTTCTTC
CASSLRRQGAQFF
>TRBV28|NA|TRBJ1-2|14|NA
TGTGCCAGCAGTTTCCTTGACGGAGGCTATGGCTACACCTTC
CASSFLDGGYGYTF
>TRBV5-1|TRBD2|TRBJ2-7|15|NA
TGCGCCAGCAGCTCTGGGACTAGCGGGATTTACGAGCAGTACTTC
CASSSGTSGIYEQYF
>TRBV29-1|TRBD1|TRBJ1-2|13|NA
TGCAGCGTAAGGACAGGGGGTGCCTATGGCTACACCTTC
CSVRTGGAYGYTF
>TRBV3-1/TRBV3-2|TRBD2|TRBJ2-2|15|once
TGTGCCAGCAGCCAGAATAGCGGGGGCACCGGGGAGCTGTTTTTT
CASSQNSGGTGELFF
>TRBV14|NA|TRBJ1-2|13|NA
TGTGCCAGCAGCCAAGTAGCGAGCTATGGCTACACCTTC
CASSQVASYGYTF
>TRBV5-6|TRBD2|TRBJ2-7|16|NA
TGTGCCAGCAGCTTGGGACTAGCGGAGACCTCCTACGAGCAGTACTTC
CASSLGLAETSYEQYF
>TRBV19|TRBD1|TRBJ1-5|15|NA
TGTGCCAGTAGTATGTCTTCGGACAGGGAATTACCCCAGCATTTT
CASSMSSDRELPQHF
>TRBV19|NA|TRBJ2-6|14|NA
TGTGCCAGTAGAGTCGGCTCTGGGGCCAACGTCCTGACTTTC
CASRVGSGANVLTF
>TRBV27|TRBD1|TRBJ1-2|14|NA
TGTGCCAGCAGTTACGGACAGGGAAACTATGGCTACACCTTC
CASSYGQGNYGYTF
>TRBV5-5|TRBD1|TRBJ1-5|16|NA
TGTGCCAGCAGCTTGGCGGGGACAGCCGCTAATCAGCCCCAGCATTTT
CASSLAGTAANQPQHF
>TRBV5-1|NA|TRBJ2-2|15|few
TGCGCCAGCAGCTGGAACTCGAGGGGGACCGGGGAGCTGTTTTTT
CASSWNSRGTGELFF
>TRBV24-1|NA|TRBJ2-1|15|NA
TGTGCCACCAGTGACCGGGAGCGAGCTCATAATGAGCAGTTCTTC
CATSDRERAHNEQFF
>TRBV10-2|NA|TRBJ1-1|15|once
TGCGCCAGCAGTGAGAAGGACAAATTGAACACTGAAGCTTTCTTT
CASSEKDKLNTEAFF
>TRBV2|TRBD1|TRBJ2-7|15|NA
TGTGCCAGCAGTGATCCTACGGGACAGGGATCCGAGCAGTACTTC
CASSDPTGQGSEQYF
>TRBV28|TRBD1|TRBJ1-2|12|NA
TGTGCCAGCGTCCCGGGACAGGGCGTTTTCACCTTC
CASVPGQGVFTF
>TRBV5-4|NA|TRBJ2-3|16|NA
TGTGCCAGCAGCTTGACGACTTACACAAGCACAGATACGCAGTATTTT
CASSLTTYTSTDTQYF
>TRBV7-3|NA|TRBJ2-6|18|few
TGTGCCAGCAGCTCTCTGGGACTCATGGGGGCTGGGGCCAACGTCCTGACTTTC
CASSSLGLMGAGANVLTF
>TRBV12-5|NA|TRBJ1-1|13|once
TGTGCTAGTGGCCACGGACGGGGCACTGAAGCTTTCTTT
CASGHGRGTEAFF
>TRBV19|NA|TRBJ2-7|16|NA
TGTGCCAGTACCGCAGCCACTACGAGCCTCTCCTACGAGCAGTACTTC
CASTAATTSLSYEQYF
>TRBV7-9|NA|TRBJ1-5|16|NA
TGTGCCAGCAGCTTAGCAGATTCGTTAGGGGTTCAGCCCCAGCATTTT
CASSLADSLGVQPQHF
>TRBV4-1|TRBD1|TRBJ1-5|18|NA
TGCGCCAGCAGCCAAGACCTGTTGACGGGACAGTATAATCAGCCCCAGCATTTT
CASSQDLLTGQYNQPQHF
>TRBV6-2/TRBV6-3|NA|TRBJ1-5|17|NA
TGTGCCAGCAGTCCAGACAGAGGAACTTATAGCAATCAGCCCCAGCATTTT
CASSPDRGTYSNQPQHF
>TRBV18|TRBD1|TRBJ2-4|20|NA
TGTGCCAGCTCACCCCCCTGGACAGGGGGCGCGGGGTTGGCAAAAAACATTCAGTACTTC
CASSPPWTGGAGLAKNIQYF
>TRBV19|NA|TRBJ1-5|15|NA
TGTGCCAGTACTCGAGAGGCACCAGCGGATCAGCCCCAGCATTTT
CASTREAPADQPQHF
>TRBV3-1/TRBV3-2|NA|TRBJ2-5|18|NA
TGTGCCAGCAGCCAAGAGAGGGAAGCGGGACACTCCCAAGAGACCCAGTACTTC
CASSQEREAGHSQETQYF
>TRBV27|NA|TRBJ2-1|14|NA
TGTGCCAGCAGTTGGAGTAGCGGATACAATGAGCAGTTCTTC
CASSWSSGYNEQFF
>TRBV18|NA|TRBJ1-1|15|NA
TGTGCCAGCTCACCAAGGCGAAATGGAGTTACCGAAGCTTTCTTT
CASSPRRNGVTEAFF
>TRBV12-3/TRBV12-4|NA|TRBJ2-3|13|once
TGTGCCAGCAGTTTCCTCCTCACAGATACGCAGTATTTT
CASSFLLTDTQYF
>TRBV19|TRBD1|TRBJ2-2|15|NA
TGTGCCAGTAGCGGACAGGACAGGGGGCCCGGGGAGCTGTTTTTT
CASSGQDRGPGELFF
>TRBV19|TRBD1|TRBJ1-5|14|NA
TGTGCCAGTAGTTACAGGGGGAACAATCAGCCCCAGCATTTT
CASSYRGNNQPQHF
>TRBV5-1|TRBD1|TRBJ1-2|14|NA
TGCGCCAGCAGCACAACAGGGGAGAACTATGGCTACACCTTC
CASSTTGENYGYTF
>TRBV15|NA|TRBJ2-1|12|once
TGTGCCACCAGCAGAGAGAGAAATGAGCAGTTCTTC
CATSRERNEQFF
>TRBV19|NA|TRBJ1-3|16|NA
TGTGCCAGTAGTACCGGACAGTTTTCTTCTGGAAACACCATATATTTT
CASSTGQFSSGNTIYF
>TRBV28|NA|TRBJ2-2|18|NA
TGTGCCAGCAGTTTATATTCCTGGGTAGCGGCGAACACCGGGGAGCTGTTTTTT
CASSLYSWVAANTGELFF
>TRBV7-6|TRBD1|TRBJ2-2|18|NA
TGTGCCAGCAGCGTCACGACAGGGATCTCGCCCAGCACCGGGGAGCTGTTTTTT
CASSVTTGISPSTGELFF
>TRBV7-9|TRBD1|TRBJ1-5|12|NA
TGTGCCAGCAGCCCAGGGACAGGAGAACAGCATTTT
CASSPGTGEQHF
>TRBV5-8|NA|TRBJ2-5|16|NA
TGTGCCAGCAGCCAAGTCGTTGGCAGGGCACGAGAGACCCAGTACTTC
CASSQVVGRARETQYF
>TRBV5-4|NA|TRBJ1-1|13|NA
TGTGCCAGCAGCTTGGACGCGCGGACTGAAGCTTTCTTT
CASSLDARTEAFF
>TRBV9|NA|TRBJ1-1|14|few
TGTGCCAGCAGCGCTCTAAACCTGAACACTGAAGCTTTCTTT
CASSALNLNTEAFF
>TRBV19|NA|TRBJ1-5|14|NA
TGTGCCAGTAGTCGGGAGGGGGTGGGTCAGCCCCAGCATTTT
CASSREGVGQPQHF
>TRBV7-9|NA|TRBJ1-4|18|few
TGTGCCAGCACCCCAGAGGAGTTCTTTGGAGGAACTAATGAAAAACTGTTTTTT
CASTPEEFFGGTNEKLFF
>TRBV5-6|TRBD1|TRBJ2-2|15|NA
TGTGCCAGCAGCTTGGGAGACAGGGACACCGGGGAGCTGTTTTTT
CASSLGDRDTGELFF
>TRBV9|TRBD1|TRBJ1-2|15|NA
TGTGCCAGCAGCGTAGATGGGACAGGGGGCTATGGCTACACCTTC
CASSVDGTGGYGYTF
>TRBV5-4|NA|TRBJ2-1|16|once
TGTGCCAGCAGCCTCTGGGCGGGCGGGAATCGGGATGAGCAGTTCTTC
CASSLWAGGNRDEQFF
>TRBV2|NA|TRBJ2-3|14|NA
TGTGCCAGCAGGCGACTAGTGAACACAGATACGCAGTATTTT
CASRRLVNTDTQYF
>TRBV3-1/TRBV3-2|NA|TRBJ2-7|15|NA
TGTGCCAGCAGCCAAGACGACATTCCTTCGGCCGAGCAGTACTTC
CASSQDDIPSAEQYF
>TRBV7-9|NA|TRBJ2-2|12|NA
TGTGCCAGCAGCACATACACCGGGGAGCTGTTTTTT
CASSTYTGELFF
>TRBV11-2|NA|TRBJ2-7|15|NA
TGTGCCAGCAGCTTAGTTAGGGGGATCCTCTACGAGCAGTACTTC
CASSLVRGILYEQYF
>TRBV28|TRBD1|TRBJ1-2|14|NA
TGTGCCACAAACGACCGGGACAGGGGGCTCGGCTACACCTTC
CATNDRDRGLGYTF